Here is one T cell receptor (beta chain) with its context. Its antigen is unidentified. Described time point: sample taken at primary tumor resection. The donor population consisted of approximately 68 patients with untreated, early-stage non-small cell lung cancer. The authors sequenced whole RNA from tumor, nontumor lung or frozen PBMC without sorting. The sample is drawn from a study of spatial heterogeneity in lung cancer. On the study more broadly: Beta-chain sequences were consistently detected more often than alpha-chain sequences. Counts of TCR transcripts in tumor regions correlated strongly with a T cell module score (derived from matched bulk RNA-seq).

TCRdb recomputed calls from the 5' RACE reads with MiXCR, one row per CDR3 protein. The sample records roughly 7,800 distinct CDR3 sequences, roughly a tenth being singletons. Trimming took 0 bases from V and 0 from J, leaving 15 bases between them. The CDR3 has 17 amino acids. From germline, CDR1 is DFQATT and CDR2 SNEGSKA (reference sequence). The study, taken as a whole, reports: Tumor mutation count correlated with how many alpha and beta TCRs expanded intratumorally.

This sequence originates from a male donor with early-stage non-small cell lung cancer. Material: lung tumor tissue, obtained at surgery. V and J are TRBV20-1 and TRBJ1-5, with D hard to call. For the CDR3, the DNA is TGCAGTGCTAGAGAAGGAGGCGGCGGGTATAGCAATCAGCCCCAGCATTTT. Translation: CSAREGGGGYSNQPQHF.